Here is one TCR beta chain with its context. As yet, its antigen is unknown. This entry is derived from a study of T cell responses to AZD1222 COVID-19 vaccine. Study-level results: The study found vaccine-associated CD4 TCRs spanning spike, dominant at 160-218 and 743-854.

Here immunoSEQ multiplex PCR was the method, and the copy in TCRdb shows in-frame clones only, minus some. The sample holds over 80,000 clones, 80% to 90% seen once. The receptor's source is an adult in good health. This sample comprised peripheral blood, obtained on day 0 of AZD1222 vaccination.

The CDR3 coding sequence is TGTGCCAGCTCACCACCGCTAGCGGGCTACGAGCAGTACTTC. Residues: CASSPPLAGYEQYF. The chain employs TRBV18 and TRBJ2-7; 8 nucleotides match TRBD2. The CDR3 extends over 14 amino acids. In germline, CDR1 is KGHSH, CDR2 LQKENI. Trimming took 0 bases from V and 3 from J; bases not matched to a gene: 1. The full variable domain, in which reference TRBV18 and TRBJ2-7 provide the parts outside the CDR3, is NAGVMQNPRHLVRRRGQEARLRCSPMKGHSHVYWYRQLPEEGLKFMVYLQKENIIDESGMPKERFSAEFPKEGPSILRIQQVVRGDSAAYFCASSPPLAGYEQYFGPGTRLTVT.